This T cell receptor beta chain comes out of a study of identical twins. The length of the CDR3 is 15 residues. Germline CDR1 and CDR2: MNHEY and SMNVEV (reference sequence). The ends were cut back, 6 bases at V and 10 bases at J, with 19 bases in the middle. Template switching supplied a universal primer site; unique molecular identifiers were carried on the cDNA. TCRdb itself ran the 5' RACE reads through MiXCR, one entry per CDR3 protein. The table lists roughly 770,000 distinct CDR3 sequences, 15% to 20% of them singletons, with around 13% in the top ten. These records were also assigned to another study, of T cells expressing NK-cell markers. This second report adds: Cells sorted as CD3+CD56+NKG2C+, CD3+CD56+NKG2C- and CD3+CD56-NKG2C+ T cells supplied the TCR beta repertoires. The eight sequenced donors comprised seven who were HCMV-seropositive and one who was seronegative. One observes that, in a handful of donors, these clonotypes were also the leading ones within the CD3+CD56-NKG2C+ fraction.

Sample: PBMCs. J is TRBJ1-6 and V is TRBV27, with D tentatively TRBD1 (5 bases). The sequence derives from a woman between 18 and 29 years old in good health. CDR3: CASRRDIGTLSPLHF. In nucleotides, the CDR3 is TGTGCCAGCAGAAGAGACATAGGGACGTTATCACCCCTCCACTTT.